A selection of T cell receptor beta chains follows, all from one sample in a study of CD8 T cells in Susac syndrome. TCRdb processed the immunoSEQ multiplex PCR reads anew with MiXCR; each CDR3 protein has one entry. This sample has 250,000 to 350,000 distinct CDR3 sequences, with 92% found just once. Sample: CD4+ T cells from PBMCs. The receptors originated from a human donor with multiple sclerosis. CDR3s include the opening cysteine and the closing phenylalanine or tryptophan. A D gene is named only where the DNA matches it firmly. The size entry is marked missing in some rows and otherwise reads once, few, many or a size class.

j_call	v_call	d_call	clone_size	cdr3_nt	cdr3_aa
TRBJ2-5	TRBV7-9	TRBD1	.	TGTGCCAGCAGCTTATACGGGACAGGGGAGCAAGAGACCCAGTACTTC	CASSLYGTGEQETQYF
TRBJ2-7	TRBV29-1	.	.	TGCAGCGTTGAAGGGGGGACGGGCAGCTACGAGCAGTACTTC	CSVEGGTGSYEQYF
TRBJ1-2	TRBV13	TRBD1	.	TGTGCCAGCAGCTTAAGACAGGGGAACTATGGCTACACCTTC	CASSLRQGNYGYTF
TRBJ2-2	TRBV7-2	TRBD2	.	TGTGCCAGCAGCACCAAGCAGCGGGGGCGAAACACCGGGGAGCTGTTTTTT	CASSTKQRGRNTGELFF
TRBJ1-2	TRBV20-1	.	once	TGCAGTGCCAGGGAGGCAGGCTCTACTAACTATGGCTACACCTTC	CSAREAGSTNYGYTF
TRBJ2-1	TRBV18	.	.	TGTGCCAGCTCAGCCGGGACCGCAGTCGGTGAGCAGTTCTTC	CASSAGTAVGEQFF
TRBJ2-7	TRBV30	.	few	TGTGCCTGGAGTCGACGCGACTACGAGCAGTACTTC	CAWSRRDYEQYF
TRBJ2-7	TRBV5-5	.	.	TGTGCCAGCAGCTTGGGGCTGGTATCCTACGAGCAGTACTTC	CASSLGLVSYEQYF
TRBJ2-1	TRBV6-6	TRBD2	.	TGTGCCAGCAGCGGGGCGTCTAGCGGTAACAATGAGCAGTTCTTC	CASSGASSGNNEQFF
TRBJ2-3	TRBV5-8	.	.	TGTGCCAGCAGCCCCAGGACCCGGGTGAATACGCAGTATTTT	CASSPRTRVNTQYF
TRBJ1-1	TRBV2	.	.	TGTGCCAGCAGTGAATTTGGGGGATCTTTCGCCAACACTGAAGCTTTCTTT	CASSEFGGSFANTEAFF
TRBJ2-7	TRBV5-6	TRBD2	.	TGTGCCAGCAGTCAACTAGCGGGGGGGACCTACGAGCAGTACTTC	CASSQLAGGTYEQYF
TRBJ2-1	TRBV7-9	TRBD1	.	TGTGCCAGCAGCTTCGACAGGGTCTCCTACAATGAGCAGTTCTTC	CASSFDRVSYNEQFF
TRBJ2-7	TRBV18	.	once	TGTGCCAGCTCACCACAGGGAGAAGGCGAGCAGTACTTC	CASSPQGEGEQYF
TRBJ2-7	TRBV18	TRBD2	.	TGTGCCAGCTGGACTAGCGGGACGCCCTACGAGCAGTACTTC	CASWTSGTPYEQYF
TRBJ2-1	TRBV20-1	TRBD2	.	TGCAGTGCTAGACTAGCGGGGGCTAATGAGCAGTTCTTC	CSARLAGANEQFF
TRBJ2-3	TRBV9	.	.	TGTGCCAGCAGCGTAGAAGGGGGAGTGGGTGGAGATACGCAGTATTTT	CASSVEGGVGGDTQYF
TRBJ2-1	TRBV20-1	.	.	TGCAGTGCTGAGAGGGGCCGAGGGTACAATGAGCAGTTCTTC	CSAERGRGYNEQFF
TRBJ1-5	TRBV6-7	TRBD1	.	TGTGCCAGCAGGCCCCCGGGACAGGGGGTAAGCAATCAGCCCCAGCATTTT	CASRPPGQGVSNQPQHF
TRBJ1-5	TRBV6-5	.	once	TGTGCCAGCAGTCGGACCCATACGCGTCAGCCCCAGCATTTT	CASSRTHTRQPQHF
TRBJ2-5	TRBV20-1	.	.	TGCAGTGCTCTGAGCTGGGAGACCCAGTACTTC	CSALSWETQYF
TRBJ1-1	TRBV20-1	.	.	TGCAGTGCCCCGTATTCTCGACAGTCCCCTGAAGCTTTCTTT	CSAPYSRQSPEAFF
TRBJ1-1	TRBV30	.	.	TGTGCCTGGAGTGGGACAGTGAACACTGAAGCTTTCTTT	CAWSGTVNTEAFF
TRBJ1-5	TRBV14	.	.	TGTGCCAGCAGCCAACAAACCAATCAGCCCCAGCATTTT	CASSQQTNQPQHF
TRBJ1-1	TRBV30	TRBD1	.	TGTGCCTGGAACAGGGGCACCACTGAAGCTTTCTTT	CAWNRGTTEAFF
TRBJ1-2	TRBV9	.	.	TGTGCCAGCAGCGCCAGATGGCAGGGCTATGGCTACACCTTC	CASSARWQGYGYTF
TRBJ2-1	TRBV20-1	TRBD2	.	TGCAGTGCTAGAAGCGGGGCGAACAATGAGCAGTTCTTC	CSARSGANNEQFF
TRBJ1-6	TRBV30	.	.	TGTGCCTGGAAGTCCCAGGCTCCCCTCCACTTT	CAWKSQAPLHF
TRBJ2-7	TRBV7-4	.	.	TGTGCCAGCAGCTTAAGGGGCCTCTGGGGCTACGAGCAGTACTTC	CASSLRGLWGYEQYF
TRBJ1-1	TRBV2	.	.	TGTGCCAGCAGCCTACAGGTTGAAGCTTTCTTT	CASSLQVEAFF
TRBJ2-7	TRBV3-1	.	.	TGTGCCAGCAGCTGGGGGACCGAATCTAAGCAGTACTTC	CASSWGTESKQYF
TRBJ1-2	TRBV5-1	.	.	TGCGCCAGCAGCCTCCGAGAGGACGGTGGCTACACCTTC	CASSLREDGGYTF
TRBJ1-1	TRBV10-3	TRBD1	.	TGTGCCATCAGGGACAGGGAGACTAGTGAAGCTTTCTTT	CAIRDRETSEAFF
TRBJ1-1	TRBV5-6	.	.	TGTGCCAGCAGCTTTGGAGCATCGAGGAACACTGAAGCTTTCTTT	CASSFGASRNTEAFF
TRBJ2-6	TRBV6-1	.	few	TGTGCCAGCAGGCTGAAAGTGGAGAAGTCTGGGGCCAACGTCCTGACTTTC	CASRLKVEKSGANVLTF
TRBJ1-1	TRBV5-1	.	once	TGCGCCAGCAGCCTGGAACCTACAGGGACCACTGAAGCTTTCTTT	CASSLEPTGTTEAFF
TRBJ2-7	TRBV4-1	.	.	TGCGCCAGCAGCCAAGTTCGGGCTGTAAATGAGCAGTACTTC	CASSQVRAVNEQYF
TRBJ2-5	TRBV29-1	.	once	TGCAGCGTTGCGGAGATTCAAGAGACCCAGTACTTC	CSVAEIQETQYF
TRBJ2-5	TRBV5-1	.	.	TGCGCCAGCAGCCTGCCGACAGGTAGTCAAGAGACCCAGTACTTC	CASSLPTGSQETQYF
TRBJ2-7	TRBV6-1	.	.	TGTGCCAGCATGGGAATCTACGAGCAGTACTTC	CASMGIYEQYF
TRBJ1-1	TRBV20-1	.	.	TGCAGTGCCCGACCTAATAGGGTGGACACTGAAGCTTTCTTT	CSARPNRVDTEAFF
TRBJ2-7	TRBV5-4	.	.	TGTGCCAGCAGCCCGGGGGCCCCGGGACAGCCCGTCGAGCAGTACTTC	CASSPGAPGQPVEQYF
TRBJ1-1	TRBV20-1	.	once	TGCAGTGCTAGAACTCGACGGCCACGTACTGAAGCTTTCTTT	CSARTRRPRTEAFF
TRBJ2-5	TRBV23-1	TRBD1	.	TGCGCCAAAATGTGGACAGGGCCGAAGACCCAGTACTTC	CAKMWTGPKTQYF
TRBJ2-2	TRBV7-3	TRBD2	once	TGTGCCAGCAGCTTTAGCGGGAGTAGCACCGGGGAGCTGTTTTTT	CASSFSGSSTGELFF
TRBJ2-7	TRBV5-4	TRBD2	.	TGTGCCAGCAGGGTAGCGGGTGGTAGGTACGAGCAGTACTTC	CASRVAGGRYEQYF
TRBJ1-2	TRBV2	.	.	TGTGCCAGCAGCGCCCTCGGGGGCCCGGGGAACTATGGCTACACCTTC	CASSALGGPGNYGYTF
TRBJ2-1	TRBV7-2	.	.	TGTGCCAGCAGCTTAGCGGGCGGGGGCCCTTTCTACAATGAGCAGTTCTTC	CASSLAGGGPFYNEQFF
TRBJ1-3	TRBV18	.	.	TGTGCCAGTTTCCGGGATTTCTCTGCGGGAAACACCATATATTTT	CASFRDFSAGNTIYF
TRBJ1-4	TRBV5-4	TRBD1	.	TGTGCCAGCAGCCTACAGGGGGGCGAAAAACTGTTTTTT	CASSLQGGEKLFF
TRBJ1-1	TRBV5-1	.	.	TGCGCCAGCAGCTTGGGAGGGGAAACTGAAGCTTTCTTT	CASSLGGETEAFF
TRBJ2-2	TRBV30	TRBD2	.	TGTGCCTGTAGAGCGGGGGGGCATCCGGGGGAGCTGTTTTTT	CACRAGGHPGELFF
TRBJ2-1	TRBV29-1	TRBD2	.	TGCAGCGCCTTTATCGGGAGGGCGTACAATGAGCAGTTCTTC	CSAFIGRAYNEQFF
TRBJ2-4	TRBV7-9	.	.	TGTGCCAGCAGCCCCGGGGCCAGCACAGGGGCCAAAAACATTCAGTACTTC	CASSPGASTGAKNIQYF
TRBJ2-1	TRBV2	.	.	TGTGCCAGCAGGCCCCGACAGTTCTCCTACAATGAGCAGTTCTTC	CASRPRQFSYNEQFF
TRBJ2-7	TRBV20-1	.	.	TGCAGTGCTAGAGACGGAGGACCCCTGAACGAGCAGTACTTC	CSARDGGPLNEQYF
TRBJ1-3	TRBV20-1	TRBD1	once	TGCAGTGCTTGGGGACAGCCGTTCTCTGGAAACACCATATATTTT	CSAWGQPFSGNTIYF
TRBJ2-5	TRBV20-1	TRBD1	.	TGCAGTGCTAACCCCCCCCCGGGACAGGGGAGGCAAGAGACCCAGTACTTC	CSANPPPGQGRQETQYF
TRBJ2-3	TRBV7-9	.	.	TGTGCCAGCAGCAAGGACCTCGCCAGAACAGATACGCAGTATTTT	CASSKDLARTDTQYF